These 10 T cell receptor beta chains share one sample of origin, sequenced in a study of blood T cell repertoires in COVID-19 (dated by TCRdb to 2019 to 2021). The receptor library was made with the immunoSEQ multiplex PCR assay. What TCRdb holds here is the immuneACCESS table cut down to in-frame rearrangements. Part of the clones is not present; checked against another copy, under half of the missing clones reflect an unresolved V gene, and the others are unexplained. The table for this sample lists under 200,000 clones; 80% to 90% of them were counted only once. The leading ten clones occupy 13% to 15% of the sample. The sample taken for sequencing was peripheral blood. These receptors were obtained from a man aged 25-45 years with active or convalescent COVID-19.

This chain uses TRBV3-1 (or the pseudogene TRBV3-2) with TRBJ2-5; TRBD2 agrees at 7 bases. Trimming took 5 bases from V and 1 from J; bases not matched to a gene: 16. The CDR3 is 18 amino acids. Germline loops: CDR1 LGHDT, CDR2 YNNKEL (reference sequence). CDR3 residues: CASSSGRGTLRFQETQYF. DNA for the CDR3: TGTGCCAGCAGCTCCGGGCGGGGGACCCTAAGGTTCCAAGAGACCCAGTACTTC.

The rearrangement joins TRBV11-1 to TRBJ1-1; a weak D match, TRBD1 (5 bases). The CDR3 is 14 amino acids. The germline V gene has CDR1 SGHAT and CDR2 FQDESV (reference sequence). Trimming left V 2 bases short and J 1 base short, with 8 bases between. For the CDR3, the DNA is TGTGCCAGCAGCTTAAGTCAGGGGAACACTGAAGCTTTCTTT. It codes for CASSLSQGNTEAFF.

The chain is built from TRBV28 and TRBJ1-5; possibly TRBD1 for D (5 bases). Trimming stripped 2 bases from V and 3 bases from J, with 8 bases between. The germline gives CDR1 MDHEN, CDR2 SYDVKM. The CDR3 spans 14 residues. The CDR3 loop is CASSLPGLNQPQHF. CDR3 DNA sequence: TGTGCCAGCAGTTTACCAGGGCTCAATCAGCCCCAGCATTTT. The whole variable domain, remainder taken from reference TRBV28 and TRBJ1-5, is DVKVTQSSRYLVKRTGEKVFLECVQDMDHENMFWYRQDPGLGLRLIYFSYDVKMKEKGDIPEGYSVSREKKERFSLILESASTNQTSMYLCASSLPGLNQPQHFGDGTRLSIL.

DNA of the CDR3: TGTGCCAGCAGTTCCGGGGTGGTAGCGACCACCGGGGAGCTGTTTTTT. This gives the protein CASSSGVVATTGELFF. The chain combines TRBV27 with TRBJ2-2; TRBD2 might be the D (5 bases). Germline CDR1 MNHEY, CDR2 SMNVEV (reference sequence). The V and J ends lost 4 bases and 4 bases respectively, with 16 bases between them. This CDR3 region has 16 residues.

This clone came up many times. The rearrangement joins TRBV19 to TRBJ1-5; D may be TRBD1 (5 bases). V was cut by 5 bases and J by 9 bases, with 11 bases left in between. CDR3 length: 12 residues. Germline V lookup: CDR1 LNHDA, CDR2 SQIVND (reference sequence). CDR3 protein: CASSLGGLPQHF. The CDR3 region has the DNA TGTGCCAGTAGTCTGGGGGGGTTGCCCCAGCATTTT. Based on the CDR3 plus reference TRBV19 and TRBJ1-5, the full variable domain is DGGITQSPKYLFRKEGQNVTLSCEQNLNHDAMYWYRQDPGQGLRLIYYSQIVNDFQKGDIAEGYSVSREKKESFPLTVTSAQKNPTAFYLCASSLGGLPQHFGDGTRLSIL.

This chain uses TRBV13 with TRBJ1-1; D is perhaps TRBD1 (5 bases). The ends were cut back, 8 bases at V and 0 bases at J, with 22 bases in the middle. Germline V lookup: CDR1 PRHDT, CDR2 FYEKMQ (reference sequence). This CDR3 has 17 amino acids. CDR3 protein: CASRTPQFGALNTEAFF. The CDR3 bases are TGTGCCAGCCGAACCCCGCAGTTTGGGGCTCTGAACACTGAAGCTTTCTTT.

This sequence joins TRBV6-5 and TRBJ1-6; 9 bases map to TRBD1. Losses at the gene ends were 8 bases for V and 10 bases for J; bases not matched to a gene: 9. Looked up from germline, CDR1 is MNHEY and CDR2 is SVGAGI. The CDR3 has 14 residues. CDR3 DNA sequence: TGTGCCAGCTGCACGGGACAGGGCTACTCACCCCTCCACTTT. Protein product: CASCTGQGYSPLHF.

The chain is built from TRBV19 and TRBJ1-5, with D maybe TRBD1 (5 bases). Trimming pared 7 bases from V and 5 bases from J, leaving 15 bases between. This CDR3 has 14 residues. The V gene's germline CDR1 is LNHDA and CDR2 SQIVND (reference sequence). This chain's CDR3 is CASTPRGVHQPQHF. The CDR3 bases are TGTGCCAGTACCCCTCGGGGGGTGCATCAGCCCCAGCATTTT.

The rearrangement links TRBV5-1 to TRBJ2-7; 11 bases match TRBD2. This CDR3 comprises 16 residues. Germline V gives CDR1 SGHRS, CDR2 YFSETQ. With V trimmed by 3 bases and J by 5 bases, 10 bases remained unmatched. The CDR3 DNA follows: TGCGCCAGCAGCTCGGGACTAGCGGTCATGCCCCACGAGCAGTACTTC. Residues: CASSSGLAVMPHEQYF.

The CDR3 loop reads CAWSGQDYGYTF. The CDR3 DNA is TGTGCCTGGAGTGGACAGGACTATGGCTACACCTTC. The V and J genes are TRBV30 and TRBJ1-2; D possibly corresponds to TRBD1 (6 bases). Trimming stripped 1 base from V and 3 bases from J, with 6 bases between. The CDR3 contains 12 residues. CDR1 is GTSNPN and CDR2 is SVGIG in the germline V gene (reference sequence). Variable domain in full (rest from reference TRBV30 and TRBJ1-2): SQTIHQWPATLVQPVGSPLSLECTVEGTSNPNLYWYRQAAGRGLQLLFYSVGIGQISSEVPQNLSASRPQDRQFILSSKKLLLSDSGFYLCAWSGQDYGYTFGSGTRLTVV.